This TCR beta chain came from a study of cytomegalovirus exposure and HLA in healthy donors. Germline assignment: CDR1 SQVTM and CDR2 ANQGSEA. Unmatched junction bases numbered 4, after V lost 6 bases and J lost 6 bases. The CDR3 contains 11 residues. Points from the study as a whole: Earlier analysis found most TCR beta V segments productive about 90% or about 30% of the time. When a later analysis was performed, an Asian-associated ancestry cluster reportedly had fewer N-insertions than the approximately 680-donor mean. The authors later found most CMV-associated TCR beta chains appeared HLA-restricted. When analyzed later, a missense DCLRE1C variant was found to be linked to TCR beta V- and J-gene trimming.

A remark on this clone: Its antigen remains unidentified.

Primers: 60 Vbeta forward and 13 Jbeta reverse. Sequencing used immunoSEQ multiplex PCR; TCRdb keeps in-frame clones, though not all of them. The sample includes about 160,000 clones, about three quarters seen only once; the top ten take under 3.5%. The sequenced sample was PBMCs. This TCR was sampled from a woman in her 30s in good health and CMV-seronegative. The chain recombines TRBV29-1 with TRBJ1-1; 7 bases line up with TRBD1. CDR3 nucleotide sequence: TGCAGCGTGACAGGGTACGCTGAAGCTTTCTTT. Its translation: CSVTGYAEAFF.